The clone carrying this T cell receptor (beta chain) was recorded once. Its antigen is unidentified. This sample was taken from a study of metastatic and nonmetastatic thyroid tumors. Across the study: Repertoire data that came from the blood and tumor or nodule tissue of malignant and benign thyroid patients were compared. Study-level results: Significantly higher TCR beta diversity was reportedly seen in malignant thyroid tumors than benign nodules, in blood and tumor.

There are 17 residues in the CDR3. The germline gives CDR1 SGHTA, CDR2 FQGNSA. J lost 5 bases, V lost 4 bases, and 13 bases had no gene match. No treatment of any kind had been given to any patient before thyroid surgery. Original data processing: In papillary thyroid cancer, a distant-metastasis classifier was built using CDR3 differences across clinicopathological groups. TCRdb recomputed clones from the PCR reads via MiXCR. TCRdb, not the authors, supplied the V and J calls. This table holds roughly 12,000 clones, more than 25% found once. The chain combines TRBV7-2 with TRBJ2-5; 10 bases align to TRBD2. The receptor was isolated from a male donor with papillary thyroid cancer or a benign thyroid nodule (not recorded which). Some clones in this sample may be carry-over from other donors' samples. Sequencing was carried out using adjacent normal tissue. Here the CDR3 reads CASSYLTSGHLGETQYF. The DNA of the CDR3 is TGTGCCAGCAGCTACCTGACTAGCGGGCATCTCGGGGAGACCCAGTACTTC.